Listed below are T cell receptor beta chains from one sample, sequenced in a study of T cells after yellow fever vaccination. In TCRdb, the 5' RACE reads were re-called with MiXCR into one record per CDR3 protein. The sample yields 95,000 to 100,000 distinct CDR3 sequences, less than 6% seen once. The specimen was CD8+ T cells sorted from PBMCs, collected 10 days after the yellow fever booster vaccination. All receptors derive from a young man who received the YFV17D yellow fever vaccine. Both conserved end residues are part of each CDR3. The D gene is left open where the match is weak. Not every row has a clone size; where given, it reads once, few, many or a size class.

>TRBV24-1|TRBJ2-1|few|.
CATGGSSYNEQFF
TGTGCCACCGGGGGGAGCTCCTACAATGAGCAGTTCTTC
>TRBV29-1|TRBJ2-3|.|TRBD1
CSVEDYSGTALTDTQYF
TGCAGCGTTGAAGATTACTCCGGGACAGCCCTCACAGATACGCAGTATTTT
>TRBV20-1|TRBJ2-5|.|TRBD2
CSANHGGITETQYF
TGCAGTGCTAATCACGGGGGGATAACGGAGACCCAGTACTTC
>TRBV5-1|TRBJ2-3|.|.
CASSPEGITDTQYF
TGCGCCAGCAGCCCCGAAGGGATCACAGATACGCAGTATTTT
>TRBV5-5|TRBJ2-2|.|.
CASSLLGGTDTGELFF
TGTGCCAGCAGCCTCCTCGGGGGAACGGACACCGGGGAGCTGTTTTTT
>TRBV7-6|TRBJ2-3|.|TRBD2
CASSQQSGGGTDTQYF
TGTGCCAGCAGCCAACAGAGCGGGGGGGGCACAGATACGCAGTATTTT
>TRBV7-2|TRBJ2-7|many|.
CASSPHGPSYEQYF
TGTGCCAGCAGCCCGCACGGGCCCTCCTACGAGCAGTACTTC
>TRBV11-1|TRBJ2-2|many|.
CASRGPRDTGELFF
TGTGCCAGCCGCGGTCCTAGAGATACCGGGGAGCTGTTTTTT
>TRBV11-2|TRBJ1-1|.|.
CASSLLGSEAFF
TGTGCCAGCAGCTTATTGGGCAGTGAAGCTTTCTTT
>TRBV20-1|TRBJ2-7|many|TRBD2
CSASSLRVGLAGLYEQYF
TGCAGTGCTAGCTCTCTCCGGGTGGGGCTAGCGGGGCTCTACGAGCAGTACTTC